At least ten counts were recorded for the clone carrying this TCR beta chain. The antigen is not known. Sequencing ends 3 residues short of the CDR3 end; the germline J gene provides the rest. Clones were read by immunoSEQ multiplex PCR, and TCRdb kept only the in-frame ones, dropping some. Listed here are about 81,000 clones without any singletons, the top ten holding approximately 0.8%. The CDR3 contains 13 residues. The germline gives CDR1 GTSNPN, CDR2 SVGIG (reference sequence). V lost 1 base, J lost 8 bases, and 12 bases lay in between. The source of the sample is a study of T cell clonality in common variable immunodeficiency. General study points: Repertoire-complication correlations in CVID were limited by patient heterogeneity. T cell subpopulation sequencing would be needed to explain CVID clonality. Fewer deletions and N-nucleotide insertions were reportedly seen in common variable immunodeficiency TCR beta sequences.

The specimen was peripheral blood mononuclear cells. The clonotype was recovered from a person between 18 and 75 years old in good health. The chain joins TRBV30 to TRBJ2-4; tentative D call: TRBD1 (5 bases). Partial CDR3 DNA: TGTGCCTGGAGTGAGGGGATTGAAGACATT. Translation gives CAWSEGIEDI. The CDR3 in its entirety is CAWSEGIEDIQYF.